This TCR beta chain was captured by sequencing in a study of PD-L1 blockade in urothelial cancer (dated by TCRdb to about 2017). Broadly, across the study: Every patient began therapy in about 2014 and was given atezolizumab 1,200 mg intravenously every 3 weeks. About 85% of the roughly 29 patients were males with bladder-origin urothelial cancer, and 18 of 29 reported a prior smoking history. Patients had an ECOG performance status of 0 or 1 and had received between 0 and 3 prior chemotherapy regimens. Blood samples were analyzed 3 weeks after the start of treatment (second dose) and 6 weeks after the start of treatment. Blood samples gave median yields of approximately 130,000 T cells and over 80,000 unique TCRs, along with a median clonality of about 0.084. The study, an exploratory multi-omic analysis, examined somatic, immune and clinical correlates of response to PD-L1 blockade with atezolizumab in urothelial cancer. Pretreatment tumor samples, along with matched peripheral blood collected serially before and after atezolizumab treatment, underwent TCR sequencing. Durable clinical benefit was defined as a progression-free survival longer than 6 months, and TCR features were additionally tested against progression-free survival and overall survival. Whole exome sequencing and RNA sequencing of pretreatment tumors were performed alongside TCR sequencing in the same patients. Durable clinical benefit was achieved by nine patients and was not achieved by 20 patients. Pretreatment blood TCR-seq was available for under 35 patients, at least one posttreatment blood collection was obtained for 24 patients, and tumor TCR-seq was available for 24 patients. Broader findings and caveats from the paper: Because the sample size was small (n of about 27) and many exploratory analyses were performed, the results are intended to be hypothesis-generating. A pretreatment peripheral blood TCR clonality below the median was linked to improved progression-free and overall survival. At 3 weeks after the start of treatment, tumor-associated TCR clones in peripheral blood had expanded more in patients with durable benefit (n of about 20, p = 0.022).

Synthetic TCR analog templates were spiked into each PCR so that absolute template abundance could be estimated from read counts. The immunoSEQ assay was used to amplify TCRbeta CDR3 regions from genomic DNA with bias-controlled V and J gene primers. Sequencing of rearranged TCRbeta segments was performed at approximately 20X coverage. Concerning the study's data processing: Clustering was used to correct sequencing errors, and CDR3s were annotated against IMGT to assign V, D and J genes. Downstream analyses used only productive TCRbeta rearrangements and left out out-of-frame or stop-codon sequences. Clonality was computed as one minus Shannon entropy normalized by the log of the number of unique productive sequences. Fisher's exact test with Benjamini-Hochberg correction, at a threshold of adjusted p below 0.01, was used to find clones that differed between time points or between blood and tumor. The source is immuneACCESS, and TCRdb retained only in-frame sequences with V and J called. Part of the clones is not carried over; for the studies checked, unresolved V genes explain less than half of this, and the remainder is unexplained. V, J and clone size reflect that table, while D and trimming were determined from the DNA. This sample lists approximately 50,000 clones; over 65% were detected once. The ten largest make up 1% to 1.5% of the sample.

The trim is 4 bases for V and 7 bases for J, with a gap of 10 bases between the germline ends. CDR1 and CDR2 (SQVTM, ANQGSEA) derive from the germline V gene. The CDR3 numbers 12 residues from cysteine through phenylalanine. Solely the CDR3 DNA is kept, with 36 bases framed from the first base. This clone was seen a single time. Its antigen is not yet known. No qualities accompany the bases; no much larger clone lies one base away. Sample time point, as interpreted from the label and publication: pretreatment peripheral blood. A cohort of roughly 30 patients with locally advanced or metastatic urothelial carcinoma, treated at Memorial Sloan Kettering on a trial protocol, was included. Peripheral blood mononuclear cells were collected pretreatment and during treatment, with between 1 and 8 total time points obtained per patient. The Qiagen DNeasy Blood extraction kit was used to purify genomic DNA from total PBMCs and tumor samples. PBMCs were collected pretreatment and during treatment, and were isolated and stored as previously described.

This sequence originates from a man aged 50 to 59 with urothelial cancer. The chain links TRBV29-1 with TRBJ2-2, with TRBD2 tentatively as D gene (7 bases match). The source material was PBMCs, sampled around atezolizumab (anti-PD-L1) treatment. DNA sequence: TGCAGCGTTGTCGGGGGGCGCGGGGAGCTGTTTTTT. Its protein is CSVVGGRGELFF.